This TCR beta chain was identified during a study of cytomegalovirus exposure and HLA in healthy donors. Primers: 60 Vbeta forward and 13 Jbeta reverse. The data were produced by immunoSEQ multiplex PCR, yet TCRdb's version contains in-frame clones alone and is incomplete. The repertoire holds just over 150,000 clones, with about 85% as singletons. Points from the study as a whole: Most TCR sequences were rare, but some public TCRs occurred in many donors.

To note about this clone: The antigen remains unidentified.

Material: PBMCs. The TCR originated in a woman between 18 and 29 years old in good health and CMV-seronegative.

The CDR3 DNA reads TGCGCCAGCAGTCGCCCTTTCGGGGGGGCCCGCAATCAGCCCCAGCATTTT. Translating gives CASSRPFGGARNQPQHF. The V and J genes are TRBV23-1 and TRBJ1-5; a weak D match, TRBD1 (6 bases). TRBV23-1 counts as an open reading frame of uncertain function. The CDR3 is 17 residues long. Trimming removed 4 bases at V and 2 bases at J, with 18 bases between.